This T cell receptor (beta chain) was obtained from a study of PD-1 blockade in classical Hodgkin lymphoma. Each of the patients experienced relapse following autologous stem cell transplantation, and their brentuximab vedotin exposure differed. V lost 3 bases and J 1 base, leaving 7 bases between the germline ends. This CDR3 has 13 amino acids. Germline V CDR1 and CDR2: SGHDT, YYEEEE. Study conclusions and caveats: Newly diagnosed patients were reported to exhibit reduced baseline TCR diversity relative to healthy donors. The causes of the repertoire differences, possibly disease activity or prior therapy, remain undefined.

The repertoire was sequenced with immunoSEQ multiplex PCR; TCRdb's copy has only in-frame clones and lacks some. In the table there are under 110,000 clones, around 88% of which are singletons. This clone was seen just once. Its antigen is unidentified. The rearrangement links TRBV5-6 to TRBJ1-1, with no clear D. The receptor's source is a human donor with classical Hodgkin lymphoma. The sample here was peripheral blood mononuclear cells (PBMCs), taken before the second cycle of nivolumab. CDR3 in amino acids: CASSSAWNTEAFF. Written as DNA, the CDR3 is TGTGCCAGCAGCTCCGCTTGGAACACTGAAGCTTTCTTT.